A selection of T cell receptor beta chains follows, all from one sample in a study of OX40 agonist ivuxolimab in advanced cancers. Sequencing was performed with immunoSEQ multiplex PCR; in TCRdb, only in-frame clones are kept and a portion is missing. The data show tens of thousands of clones, 75% to 90% seen once. The source was CD4+ or CD8+ T cells sorted from blood, collected in a trial of the OX40 agonist ivuxolimab. The receptor set was obtained from an adult with an advanced solid tumor such as melanoma, head and neck, liver or kidney cancer. CDR3s include the opening cysteine and the closing phenylalanine or tryptophan. A D gene is named only where the DNA matches it firmly. Clone size is given for some rows only: seen once, a few or many times, or a class if the clone is expanded.

abundance,j_gene,v_gene,d_gene,CDR3aa,CDR3nt
once,TRBJ2-7,TRBV21-1,-,CASTGLAGGPEQYF,TGTGCCAGTACTGGACTAGCGGGAGGGCCCGAGCAGTACTTC
-,TRBJ2-1,TRBV11-2,-,CASSAVDYNEQFF,TGTGCCAGCAGCGCGGTGGATTACAATGAGCAGTTCTTC
-,TRBJ2-7,TRBV18,-,CASSPSGGAYEQYF,TGTGCCAGCTCACCTTCCGGTGGGGCCTACGAGCAGTACTTC
-,TRBJ1-2,TRBV10-3,-,CAISEPAGLNYGYTF,TGTGCCATCAGTGAGCCGGCGGGACTCAACTATGGCTACACCTTC
-,TRBJ1-5,TRBV28,-,CASSLEGRGYPQHF,TGTGCCAGCAGTTTGGAGGGCAGGGGATATCCCCAGCATTTT
-,TRBJ1-4,TRBV4-3,-,CASSQVGQSDEKLFF,TGCGCCAGCAGCCAAGTAGGGCAGAGTGATGAAAAACTGTTTTTT
-,TRBJ1-1,TRBV2,-,CASSEVGWSENTEAFF,TGTGCCAGCAGTGAAGTGGGATGGAGTGAGAACACTGAAGCTTTCTTT
-,TRBJ1-5,TRBV10-3,TRBD1,CAISGPGQGPQPQHF,TGTGCCATCAGCGGACCGGGACAGGGTCCCCAGCCCCAGCATTTT
few,TRBJ2-7,TRBV7-2,TRBD1,CASSLGTGAYEQYF,TGTGCCAGCAGCTTGGGGACAGGGGCCTACGAGCAGTACTTC
-,TRBJ1-2,TRBV30,-,CAWKAEWVFGYTF,TGTGCCTGGAAAGCGGAGTGGGTCTTTGGCTACACCTTC
-,TRBJ2-2,TRBV27,-,CASIQQGGTTGELFF,TGTGCCAGCATCCAGCAAGGGGGAACCACCGGGGAGCTGTTTTTT
once,TRBJ2-7,TRBV27,-,CASSLTNVYEQYF,TGTGCCAGCAGTTTAACCAACGTCTACGAGCAGTACTTC
-,TRBJ2-7,TRBV2,TRBD2,CASSIAGPYEQYF,TGTGCCAGCAGTATAGCGGGGCCCTACGAGCAGTACTTC
-,TRBJ1-5,TRBV25-1,-,CASSTGWGQPQHF,TGTGCCAGCAGTACAGGGTGGGGGCAGCCCCAGCATTTT
-,TRBJ1-1,TRBV9,-,CASSVGQGKAVGAFF,TGTGCCAGCAGCGTCGGTCAGGGAAAGGCCGTAGGAGCTTTCTTT
once,TRBJ2-1,TRBV7-2,-,CASSAGSRERVNEQFF,TGTGCCAGCAGCGCAGGCAGTCGGGAGAGGGTAAATGAGCAGTTCTTC
few,TRBJ1-1,TRBV7-9,-,CASSLATGDAFF,TGTGCCAGCAGCTTAGCGACTGGAGACGCTTTCTTT
-,TRBJ2-7,TRBV29-1,TRBD1,CSVETGTGEFPYEQYF,TGCAGCGTAGAGACCGGGACAGGAGAATTTCCCTACGAGCAGTACTTC
-,TRBJ2-7,TRBV6-6,-,CASSYSWSRYEQYF,TGTGCCAGCAGTTACTCATGGTCCAGATACGAGCAGTACTTC
-,TRBJ1-5,TRBV7-9,TRBD1,CASTTGNQPQHF,TGTGCCAGCACGACAGGGAATCAGCCCCAGCATTTT
-,TRBJ2-7,TRBV6-6,TRBD1,CASSLEQGLVVYEQYF,TGTGCCAGCAGTTTAGAACAGGGGCTGGTCGTCTACGAGCAGTACTTC
-,TRBJ2-6,TRBV27,-,CASSYLTGTGANVLTF,TGTGCCAGCAGTTACCTCACAGGGACTGGGGCCAACGTCCTGACTTTC
-,TRBJ1-3,TRBV15,-,CATSRDRGATIYF,TGTGCCACCAGCAGAGATCGGGGGGCGACCATATATTTT
-,TRBJ2-1,TRBV29-1,-,CSVEETLLSSYNEQFF,TGCAGCGTTGAAGAGACCCTTCTTAGCTCCTACAATGAGCAGTTCTTC
-,TRBJ2-7,TRBV30,-,CAWSLGLYEQYF,TGTGCCTGGAGCCTAGGTCTCTACGAGCAGTACTTC
-,TRBJ2-7,TRBV19,-,CASSMAFHGYEQYF,TGTGCCAGTAGTATGGCCTTTCATGGGTACGAGCAGTACTTC
-,TRBJ2-3,TRBV15,TRBD1,CATSRDLSSGGLYF,TGTGCCACCAGCAGAGATCTGAGTTCAGGGGGTCTGTATTTT
-,TRBJ2-7,TRBV11-2,TRBD2,CASSLVAGGPNYEQYF,TGTGCCAGCAGCTTAGTGGCGGGAGGGCCTAATTACGAGCAGTACTTC
-,TRBJ2-7,TRBV6-5,-,CASSYWDGSTYEQYF,TGTGCCAGCAGTTACTGGGACGGGAGTACCTACGAGCAGTACTTC
-,TRBJ1-1,TRBV30,-,CAWSIGRAEAFF,TGTGCCTGGAGTATTGGACGGGCTGAAGCTTTCTTT
-,TRBJ2-5,TRBV9,TRBD1,CASSVAGTEETQYF,TGTGCCAGCAGCGTAGCTGGGACAGAAGAGACCCAGTACTTC
-,TRBJ2-7,TRBV4-2,TRBD1,CASSQIGTGEGEQYF,TGTGCCAGCAGCCAGATCGGGACAGGGGAAGGCGAGCAGTACTTC
-,TRBJ2-1,TRBV29-1,TRBD2,CSAVGLAGVYNEQFF,TGCAGCGCTGTAGGACTAGCGGGAGTCTACAATGAGCAGTTCTTC
once,TRBJ1-1,TRBV9,TRBD1,CASSPRQGASTEAFF,TGTGCCAGCAGCCCTCGACAGGGGGCGAGCACTGAAGCTTTCTTT
-,TRBJ1-2,TRBV29-1,-,CSVEEGTANYGYTF,TGCAGCGTTGAAGAGGGTACGGCTAACTATGGCTACACCTTC
-,TRBJ2-1,TRBV9,-,CASSVGGGGFTYNEQFF,TGTGCCAGCAGCGTAGGAGGGGGGGGTTTCACCTACAATGAGCAGTTCTTC
once,TRBJ2-5,TRBV28,-,CASSLSLSETQYF,TGTGCCAGCAGTTTGAGTCTCTCCGAGACCCAGTACTTC
-,TRBJ2-7,TRBV15,-,CATSRAGLGSYEQYF,TGTGCCACCAGCAGAGCGGGGTTGGGGTCCTACGAGCAGTACTTC
-,TRBJ2-1,TRBV29-1,TRBD2,CSVDPGLAKHNEQFF,TGCAGCGTTGACCCGGGACTAGCCAAACACAATGAGCAGTTCTTC
-,TRBJ1-6,TRBV6-1,-,CASIAGSYNSPLHF,TGTGCCAGCATAGCGGGCTCCTATAATTCACCCCTCCACTTT
once,TRBJ1-1,TRBV6-6,-,CASSYDDTEAFF,TGTGCCAGCAGTTACGACGACACTGAAGCTTTCTTT
-,TRBJ2-2,TRBV4-1,-,CASSQMGDTYTGELFF,TGCGCCAGCAGCCAGATGGGCGACACGTACACCGGGGAGCTGTTTTTT
-,TRBJ2-1,TRBV29-1,-,CSVEERTYGREQFF,TGCAGCGTTGAAGAAAGGACGTATGGACGGGAGCAGTTCTTC
-,TRBJ1-1,TRBV6-5,-,CASSWTANTEAFF,TGTGCCAGCAGTTGGACAGCGAACACTGAAGCTTTCTTT
-,TRBJ1-2,TRBV7-9,-,CASSFLTGYGYTF,TGTGCCAGCAGCTTTTTGACAGGATATGGCTACACCTTC
-,TRBJ2-7,TRBV2,-,CASRPGQFSYEQYF,TGTGCCAGCAGACCCGGACAGTTCTCCTACGAGCAGTACTTC
-,TRBJ2-5,TRBV27,-,CASSLTPPAQETQYF,TGTGCCAGCAGTTTAACTCCCCCCGCTCAAGAGACCCAGTACTTC
-,TRBJ2-7,TRBV5-5,-,CASSYLGQLEQYF,TGTGCCAGCAGCTATCTCGGACAGCTCGAGCAGTACTTC
-,TRBJ1-3,TRBV23-1,TRBD1,CASSQDKMTGLWNTIYF,TGCGCCAGCAGTCAAGATAAGATGACAGGGTTGTGGAACACCATATATTTT
-,TRBJ2-7,TRBV30,-,CAWRATGSSYEQYF,TGTGCCTGGAGAGCCACAGGGTCATCCTACGAGCAGTACTTC
-,TRBJ1-6,TRBV9,TRBD1,CASSVAPGQNNSPLHF,TGTGCCAGCAGCGTAGCACCGGGACAGAATAATTCACCCCTCCACTTT
once,TRBJ2-2,TRBV30,-,CAWSVTGTGELFF,TGTGCCTGGAGTGTAACAGGCACCGGGGAGCTGTTTTTT
-,TRBJ2-5,TRBV5-6,-,CASSLGDRPETQYF,TGTGCCAGCAGCTTGGGTGACCGACCCGAGACCCAGTACTTC
-,TRBJ2-7,TRBV4-1,-,CASSQDGEDEQYF,TGCGCCAGCAGCCAAGATGGAGAGGACGAGCAGTACTTC
-,TRBJ1-1,TRBV2,-,CASSEVGGDITEAFF,TGTGCCAGCAGTGAAGTAGGAGGGGACATCACTGAAGCTTTCTTT
few,TRBJ1-4,TRBV6-6,-,CASSYSWGGEKLFF,TGTGCCAGCAGTTACTCGTGGGGCGGTGAAAAACTGTTTTTT
-,TRBJ2-3,TRBV14,-,CASSPEGLDTQYF,TGTGCCAGCAGCCCGGAGGGCCTAGATACGCAGTATTTT
-,TRBJ2-3,TRBV15,-,CATKKGWEDTQYF,TGTGCCACCAAAAAGGGATGGGAAGATACGCAGTATTTT